This TCR beta chain appears in the sequencing data of a study of blood T cell repertoires in COVID-19. On the study more broadly: Collection of acute and convalescent COVID-19 samples took place in the United States, Italy and Spain. From T cells, B-cell-depleted T cells, or PBMCs came the material, which was cDNA or gDNA.

The CDR3 consists of 13 residues. The germline V gene encodes CDR1 LGHNA and CDR2 YNFKEQ. Trimming removed 4 bases from V and 10 bases from J, with 13 bases in between. Original processing methods: Amplified reference gene primers provided the basis for estimating nucleated cell counts. Measured with immunoSEQ multiplex PCR; TCRdb has only the in-frame clones, and not every one. Clone size and V and J calls were adopted from that table, with D and trimming inferred from the DNA. The sample consists of a few hundred thousand clones, 86% of them appearing once. This TCR was recovered from an older man with acute or convalescent COVID-19. V is TRBV4-2 and J is TRBJ1-4; TRBD1 might be the D (6 bases). Sequencing used peripheral blood. This CDR3 reads CASSPDLQGKLFF. CDR3 sequence (DNA): TGTGCCAGCAGCCCTGACCTACAGGGAAAACTGTTTTTT.